The 15 T cell receptor beta chains in this list originate from one sample, sequenced in a study of T cell responses to AZD1222 COVID-19 vaccine. Assay used: immunoSEQ multiplex PCR; TCRdb lists only in-frame clones, some missing. The sample shows 100,000 to 130,000 clones, around 90% of them seen only once. Sequencing was performed on peripheral blood, taken on day 0 of AZD1222 vaccination. The receptors come from an adult in good health.

This clone was found once. The rearrangement joins TRBV7-9 to TRBJ2-1; 7 nucleotides align to TRBD2. Trimming at V came to 4 bases and at J to 6 bases, leaving 9 bases not matched to a gene. The CDR3 covers 15 residues. Germline values: CDR1 SEHNR, CDR2 FQNEAQ (reference sequence). The CDR3 sequence is CASSSRGGPSNEQFF. The CDR3 nucleotides are TGTGCCAGCAGCTCCCGGGGAGGGCCTTCCAATGAGCAGTTCTTC.

This sequence joins TRBV7-9 and TRBJ1-4, with D perhaps TRBD1 (5 bases). The CDR3 contains 16 residues. CDR1 and CDR2 (germline): SEHNR, FQNEAQ (reference sequence). Trimming took 0 bases from V and 4 from J, leaving 12 bases between them. The CDR3 here is CASSLAKTGLNEKLFF. The CDR3 bases are TGTGCCAGCAGCTTAGCGAAAACGGGGCTTAATGAAAAACTGTTTTTT.

The chain recombines TRBV19 with TRBJ1-4; maybe TRBD1 (5 bases). Looked up from germline, CDR1 is LNHDA and CDR2 is SQIVND (reference sequence). CDR3 length: 13 residues. V was cut by 6 bases and J by 5 bases, with 10 bases left in between. In DNA, the CDR3 is TGTGCCAGTAGCGACAGTGTGAATGAAAAACTGTTTTTT. Translated, it gives CASSDSVNEKLFF. The full variable domain, rest sourced from reference TRBV19 and TRBJ1-4, is DGGITQSPKYLFRKEGQNVTLSCEQNLNHDAMYWYRQDPGQGLRLIYYSQIVNDFQKGDIAEGYSVSREKKESFPLTVTSAQKNPTAFYLCASSDSVNEKLFFGSGTQLSVL.

This clone appeared once. The gene calls are TRBV19 and TRBJ2-7; 13 bases line up with TRBD2. V trimming: 6 bases; J trimming: 2 bases; junction bases outside the gene matches: 1. Looked up from germline, CDR1 is LNHDA and CDR2 is SQIVND (reference sequence). CDR3 length: 14 residues. CDR3 sequence: CASRGTSGTYEQYF. CDR3 in DNA: TGTGCCAGTAGAGGGACTAGCGGGACCTACGAGCAGTACTTC.

This clone showed up just a few times. The chain couples TRBV5-5 to TRBJ1-2; 12 bases match TRBD1. This CDR3 spans 17 amino acids. J lost 1 base, V lost 4 bases, and 8 bases had no gene match. CDR1 is SGHKS, CDR2 YYEKEE, per germline (reference sequence). CDR3 bases: TGTGCCAGCAGCCAGGGACAGGGGGCAAACGTTAACTATGGCTACACCTTC. This sequence encodes CASSQGQGANVNYGYTF.

This clone was counted a single time. The gene calls are TRBV18 and TRBJ2-3; no clear D. V lost 4 bases, J lost 2 bases, and 10 bases lay in between. The CDR3 has 14 residues. Germline CDR1 reads KGHSH; CDR2 reads LQKENI. CDR3 sequence: CASSRGLNTDTQYF. CDR3 DNA sequence: TGTGCCAGCTCACGAGGTCTAAACACAGATACGCAGTATTTT.

This clone is a singleton in its sample. The rearrangement joins TRBV29-1 to TRBJ2-1, with 12 bases lining up with TRBD2. The V gene end was trimmed by 6 bases and the J gene end by 4 bases; junction bases not matched to a gene: 13. Germline V CDR1 and CDR2: SQVTM, ANQGSEA. There are 17 residues in the CDR3. CDR3 amino acids: CSVLKASGRAVYNEQFF. The CDR3 region has the DNA TGCAGCGTCCTAAAGGCTAGCGGGAGGGCCGTATACAATGAGCAGTTCTTC.

The chain is built from TRBV15 and TRBJ2-7, with 10 bases identical to TRBD1. V dropped 3 bases and J dropped 3; count of bases not matched to a gene: 8. Germline-derived CDR1 and CDR2 are LNHNV and YYDKDF (reference sequence). This CDR3 is 16 amino acids long. CDR3 amino acids: CATSRGGQGIFYEQYF. CDR3 nucleotides: TGTGCCACCAGCAGGGGGGGACAGGGGATTTTCTACGAGCAGTACTTC.

V and J are TRBV5-1 and TRBJ2-1, with 13 bases matching TRBD2. The CDR3 has 14 amino acids. V lost 4 bases and J lost 6; bases outside the gene matches: 1. The germline V gene has CDR1 SGHRS and CDR2 YFSETQ. CDR3 amino acids: CASSRTSGSNEQFF. As DNA, the CDR3 is TGCGCCAGCAGCCGGACTAGCGGGAGCAATGAGCAGTTCTTC.

The chain employs TRBV27 and TRBJ2-1; 7 bases align to TRBD2. CDR1 and CDR2 (germline): MNHEY, SMNVEV (reference sequence). CDR3 length: 17 residues. V trimming: 5 bases; J trimming: 4 bases; junction bases outside the gene matches: 14. CDR3 residues: CASSRNLRAGPYNEQFF. The CDR3 nucleotides are TGTGCCAGCAGTCGGAACCTTCGAGCGGGACCATACAATGAGCAGTTCTTC.

The CDR3 bases are TGTGCCACCAGTGACCCGGGACAGGGGGTCGAAAAACTGTTTTTT. Its translation: CATSDPGQGVEKLFF. This sequence joins TRBV24-1 and TRBJ1-4; 11 bases align to TRBD1. With 4 bases clipped from V and 8 bases from J, the junction kept 5 bases outside the gene matches. Looked up from germline, CDR1 is KGHDR and CDR2 is SFDVKD. There are 15 residues in the CDR3.

This clone was seen a few times. The V gene is TRBV3-1 (or the pseudogene TRBV3-2), the J gene TRBJ2-1, with a tentative D call TRBD1 (6 bases). Germline-derived CDR1 and CDR2 are LGHDT and YNNKEL (reference sequence). The V and J ends lost 3 bases and 2 bases respectively, with 11 bases between them. There are 15 residues in the CDR3. CDR3 loop: CASSQGAQPYNEQFF. Written as DNA, the CDR3 is TGTGCCAGCAGCCAGGGGGCGCAACCCTACAATGAGCAGTTCTTC.

The gene calls are TRBV12-5 and TRBJ2-1; a weak D match, TRBD1 (6 bases). The CDR3 loop spans 13 amino acids. Trimming took 6 bases from V and 8 from J, leaving 14 bases between them. In germline, CDR1 is LGHNT, CDR2 FRNRAP. CDR3 residues: CASGRSGVDEQFF. The CDR3 DNA follows: TGTGCTAGTGGGAGATCAGGGGTCGATGAGCAGTTCTTC.

This sequence joins TRBV24-1 and TRBJ2-5, with D unresolved. Germline-derived CDR1 and CDR2 are KGHDR and SFDVKD. The V gene lost 7 bases and the J gene lost 3 bases, with 11 bases spanning the gap. This CDR3 spans 13 amino acids. The DNA for the CDR3 is TGTGCCACCAGCCCCCGGGTGGAAGAGACCCAGTACTTC. Translating gives CATSPRVEETQYF.

The chain uses TRBV7-9 and TRBJ2-5, with D tentatively TRBD1 (5 bases). Trimming took 5 bases from V and 5 from J, leaving 15 bases between them. Germline values: CDR1 SEHNR, CDR2 FQNEAQ (reference sequence). The CDR3 runs 14 residues. This chain's CDR3 is CASSPAYRQETQYF. As DNA, the CDR3 is TGTGCCAGCAGCCCTGCATATCGACAGGAGACCCAGTACTTC.